This TCR beta chain derives from a study of T-cell memory formation after mild COVID-19. Looking at the study overall: Among the donors, TCR clusters were largely specific to each donor.

Whole-study results and caveats: Contracting clones from day 15 to 85 had balanced CD4/CD8; later expanders favoured CD4+.

In its sample, this clonotype was seen a few times. Its antigen is unknown. TCRdb used MiXCR to reprocess the 5' RACE reads, holding one entry per CDR3 protein. The repertoire holds hundreds of thousands of distinct CDR3 sequences, with approximately 27% as singletons. The germline gives CDR1 SGHAT, CDR2 FQNNGV. Trimming took 1 base from V and 0 from J, leaving 22 bases between them. The CDR3 is made up of 21 amino acids. The origin of this receptor is an adult woman who had mild COVID-19 (a few samples of this study predate the infection). Cell type and time point are not known. The sample consisted of PBMCs or a T cell subset sorted from them (not recorded which). This chain uses TRBV11-2 with TRBJ1-6; weak D call: TRBD1 (5 bases). The DNA of the CDR3 is TGTGCCAGCAGCTTAGGCCGATTGGGACTGACGCCGAGCTCCTATAATTCACCCCTCCACTTT. Translated: CASSLGRLGLTPSSYNSPLHF.